This T cell receptor beta chain was retrieved from a study of blood T cell repertoires in COVID-19. Looking at the study overall: Whether acute or convalescent, the COVID-19 samples came from the United States, Italy and Spain.

The repertoire was sequenced with immunoSEQ multiplex PCR; TCRdb's copy has only in-frame clones and lacks some. The sample consists of about 380,000 clones, about 87% of them appearing once. The germline gives CDR1 SGHRS, CDR2 YFSETQ. This CDR3 contains 15 residues. The V end lost 0 bases, the J end lost 3 bases, and 13 bases lay between the germline ends. This TCR derives from a man aged 25 to 40 who had recovered from COVID-19. The genes are TRBV5-1 and TRBJ2-7; D is unresolved. The specimen was PBMCs or T cells enriched from blood (not recorded which). The CDR3 here is CASSLASYSGYEQYF. The DNA for the CDR3 is TGCGCCAGCAGCTTGGCCAGTTACTCGGGCTACGAGCAGTACTTC.